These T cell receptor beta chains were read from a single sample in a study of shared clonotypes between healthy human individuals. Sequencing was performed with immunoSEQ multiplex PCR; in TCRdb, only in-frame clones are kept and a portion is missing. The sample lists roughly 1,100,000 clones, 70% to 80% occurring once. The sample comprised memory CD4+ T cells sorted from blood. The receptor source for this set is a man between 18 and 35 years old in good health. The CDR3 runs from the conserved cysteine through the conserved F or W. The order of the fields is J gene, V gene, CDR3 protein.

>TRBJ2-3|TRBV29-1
CSVGGVSTDTQYF
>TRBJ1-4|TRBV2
CASLTGSNEKLFF
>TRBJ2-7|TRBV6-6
CASSYSGQGPYEQYF
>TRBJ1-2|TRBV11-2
CASSSDGVFGYTF
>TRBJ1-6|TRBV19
CASSLYAGGADNSPLHF
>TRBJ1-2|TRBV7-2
CASLKDRAATNYGYTF
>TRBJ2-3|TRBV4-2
CASSQEGQRDF
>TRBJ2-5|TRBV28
CASMSASGGRETQYF
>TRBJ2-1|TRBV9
CASSPRTSGSSYNEQFF
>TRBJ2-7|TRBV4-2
CASSQDGNEQYF
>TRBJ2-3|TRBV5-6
CASSLTSGRALDTQYF
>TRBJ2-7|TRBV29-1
CSVESGTRGQYF
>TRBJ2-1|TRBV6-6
CASSQTQQFF
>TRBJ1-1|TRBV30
CAWRPQMNTEAFF
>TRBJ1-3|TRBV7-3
CASSLNLAGCSGNTIYF
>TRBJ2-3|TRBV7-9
CASSSGLAGGVTDTQYF
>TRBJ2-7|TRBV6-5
CASEGFNEQYF
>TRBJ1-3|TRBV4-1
CASSQSQGTGNTIYF
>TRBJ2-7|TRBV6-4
CASSGAIRGYEQYF
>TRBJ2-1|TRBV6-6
CASKGLAQNDEQFF
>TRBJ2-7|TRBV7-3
CASSQYQGNYEQYF
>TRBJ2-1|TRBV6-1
CASSLRWGEQFF
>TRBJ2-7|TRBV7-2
CASSSRGSYEQYF
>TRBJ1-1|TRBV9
CASSVEGARGSTFF
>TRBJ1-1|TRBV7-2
CASSFYVNTEAFF
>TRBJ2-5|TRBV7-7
CASSLGVQETQYF
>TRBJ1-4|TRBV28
CASTVTGYSEKLFF
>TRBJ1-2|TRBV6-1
CASSERPYDPYGYTF
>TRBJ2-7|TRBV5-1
CASRALTSGSYEQYF
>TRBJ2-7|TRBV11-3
CASSFRPWTETYEQYF
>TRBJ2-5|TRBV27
CASSRRSQETQYF
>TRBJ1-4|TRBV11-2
CASSSDRLNEKLFF
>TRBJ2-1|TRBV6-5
CASKETTSGINEQFF
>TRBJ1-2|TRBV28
CASRKDRQYGYTF
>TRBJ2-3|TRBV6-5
CATLADSTDTQYF
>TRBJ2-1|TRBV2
CASIRQGVNEQFF
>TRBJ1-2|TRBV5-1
CASSSSLGGYTF
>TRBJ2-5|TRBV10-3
CAISESGSTQYF
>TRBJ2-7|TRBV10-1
CASSESPGVAYEQYF
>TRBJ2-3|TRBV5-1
CASSKGQASTDTQYF
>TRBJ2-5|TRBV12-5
CASGSPQGGLAGAGETQYF
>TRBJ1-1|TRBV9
CASSVGGGEREAFF
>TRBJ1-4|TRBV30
CAWSGTGNNEKLFF
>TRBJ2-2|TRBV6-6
CASSPEGEVTGELFF
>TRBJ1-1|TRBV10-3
CAISVGGWNTEAFF
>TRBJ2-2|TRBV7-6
CASSLVTSGLTGELFF